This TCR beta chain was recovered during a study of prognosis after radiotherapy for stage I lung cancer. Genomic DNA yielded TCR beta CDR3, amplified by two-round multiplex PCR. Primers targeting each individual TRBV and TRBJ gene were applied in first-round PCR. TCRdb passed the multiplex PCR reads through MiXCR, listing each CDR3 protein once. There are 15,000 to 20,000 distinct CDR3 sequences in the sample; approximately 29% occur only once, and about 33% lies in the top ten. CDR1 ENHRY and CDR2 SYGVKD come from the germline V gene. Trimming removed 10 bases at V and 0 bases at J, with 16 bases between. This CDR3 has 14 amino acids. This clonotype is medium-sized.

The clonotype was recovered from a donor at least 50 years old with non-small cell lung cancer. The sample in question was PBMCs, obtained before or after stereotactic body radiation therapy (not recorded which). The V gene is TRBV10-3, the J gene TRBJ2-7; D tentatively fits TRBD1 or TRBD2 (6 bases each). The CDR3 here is CATLLGGSSYEQYF. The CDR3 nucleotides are TGTGCCACGCTTTTAGGGGGGAGCTCCTACGAGCAGTACTTC.